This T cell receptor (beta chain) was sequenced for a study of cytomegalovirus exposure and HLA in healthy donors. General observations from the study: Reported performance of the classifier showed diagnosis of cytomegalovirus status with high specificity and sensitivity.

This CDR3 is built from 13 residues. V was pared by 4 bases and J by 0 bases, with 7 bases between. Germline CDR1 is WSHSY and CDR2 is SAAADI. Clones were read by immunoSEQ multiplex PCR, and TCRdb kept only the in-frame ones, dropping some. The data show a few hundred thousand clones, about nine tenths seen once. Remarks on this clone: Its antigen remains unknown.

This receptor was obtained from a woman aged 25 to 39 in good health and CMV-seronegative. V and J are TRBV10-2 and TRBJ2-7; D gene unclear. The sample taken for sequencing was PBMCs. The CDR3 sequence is CASSAAASYEQYF. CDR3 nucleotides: TGCGCCAGCAGTGCGGCAGCCTCCTACGAGCAGTACTTC.